These 20 T cell receptor beta chains came from one sample sequenced in a study of OX40 agonist ivuxolimab in advanced cancers. This table comes from immunoSEQ multiplex PCR, and its TCRdb copy is limited to in-frame clones, with some not included. The sample has almost 20,000 clones; about 90% are singletons. This sample comprised CD4+ or CD8+ T cells sorted from blood, obtained in a trial of the OX40 agonist ivuxolimab. These receptors all come from an adult with an advanced solid tumor such as melanoma, head and neck, liver or kidney cancer.

V and J are TRBV10-2 and TRBJ1-3; TRBD1 matches at 7 bases. The germline gives CDR1 WSHSY, CDR2 SAAADI. V shed 5 bases, J shed 0 bases, and the junction held 4 bases outside the gene matches. The CDR3 runs 15 residues. CDR3 sequence (DNA): TGCGCCAGCAGTCCCACAGGGGCCTCTGGAAACACCATATATTTT. Translating gives CASSPTGASGNTIYF.

The chain has TRBV30 and TRBJ2-5; TRBD2 matches at 13 bases. Germline assignment: CDR1 GTSNPN and CDR2 SVGIG (reference sequence). The CDR3 extends over 15 amino acids. V dropped 2 bases and J dropped 6; count of bases not matched to a gene: 6. CDR3 sequence: CAWSTLAGGPQTQYF. The CDR3 nucleotides read TGTGCCTGGAGTACACTAGCGGGAGGGCCTCAGACCCAGTACTTC.

The V gene is TRBV7-3, the J gene TRBJ2-7; 11 bases fit TRBD1. The J segment lost 5 bases and the V segment lost 5 bases, leaving 5 bases of the junction unmatched. From germline, CDR1 is SGHTA and CDR2 FQGTGA. The CDR3 extends over 14 amino acids. For the CDR3, the DNA is TGTGCCAGCAGCCAACGGACAGGGGGCCACGAGCAGTACTTC. Its protein product is CASSQRTGGHEQYF. Supplemented by reference TRBV7-3 and TRBJ2-7, the full variable domain reads GAGVSQTPSNKVTEKGKYVELRCDPISGHTALYWYRQSLGQGPEFLIYFQGTGAADDSGLPNDRFFAVRPEGSVSTLKIQRTERGDSAVYLCASSQRTGGHEQYFGPGTRLTVT.

The gene calls are TRBV19 and TRBJ2-5; 12 bases are shared with TRBD2. The CDR3 contains 17 residues. CDR1 LNHDA and CDR2 SQIVND come from the germline V gene (reference sequence). V shed 1 base and J 5 bases; nucleotides not matched to a gene: 8. The CDR3: CASSIGGTSGFGETQYF. The CDR3 DNA reads TGTGCCAGTAGTATAGGAGGGACTAGCGGGTTCGGGGAGACCCAGTACTTC.

The chain couples TRBV20-1 to TRBJ2-5, with 7 bases that match TRBD1. The CDR3 totals 11 residues. V was clipped by 4 bases and J by 5 bases; unmatched bases: 1. Germline assignment: CDR1 DFQATT and CDR2 SNEGSKA (reference sequence). The CDR3 here is CSAKGQETQYF. The CDR3 DNA sequence: TGCAGTGCTAAGGGACAGGAGACCCAGTACTTC.

The V gene is TRBV5-8, the J gene TRBJ2-7; D not resolved. The germline V and J ends were trimmed by 2 bases and 6 bases, with 9 bases remaining between them. The germline V gene encodes CDR1 SGHTS and CDR2 YDEGEE. The CDR3 covers 12 residues. In DNA form, the CDR3 reads TGTGCCAGCAGCTTATGGGCGGCCGAGCAGTACTTC. This gives the protein CASSLWAAEQYF. The full variable domain, its missing parts supplied by reference TRBV5-8 and TRBJ2-7, is EAGVTQSPTHLIKTRGQQATLRCSPISGHTSVYWYQQALGLGLQFLLWYDEGEERNRGNFPPRFSGRQFPNYSSELNVNALELEDSALYLCASSLWAAEQYFGPGTRLTVT.

Concerning this clone: One end of the junction does not line up with germline, which may come from a read error. V and J are TRBV29-1 and TRBJ1-3; 9 bases are shared with TRBD1. This CDR3 region has 13 residues. In germline, CDR1 is SQVTM, CDR2 ANQGSEA. The DNA for the CDR3 is TGCAGCGTTCAAGACAGGGGGGCAAACACCATATATTTT. Translated: CSVQDRGANTIYF.

This chain joins TRBV9 and TRBJ2-7; 7 positions match TRBD1. The CDR3 is made up of 14 amino acids. After removal of 5 bases from V and 0 bases from J, the junction contained 5 bases not matched to a gene. CDR1 and CDR2 (germline): SGDLS, YYNGEE. The CDR3 loop is CASSTGAFSYEQYF. The CDR3 DNA reads as TGTGCCAGCAGTACAGGGGCTTTCTCCTACGAGCAGTACTTC.

This clone turned up a few times. The V gene is TRBV18, the J gene TRBJ1-5, with D uncertain. The CDR3 is 12 residues long. The germline CDR1 and CDR2 sequences are KGHSH and LQKENI. The V end was cut by 6 bases, the J end by 6 bases, with 9 bases between. CDR3 in DNA: TGTGCCAGCTCCCCCGGGAGTCAGCCCCAGCATTTT. This gives the protein CASSPGSQPQHF.

The chain uses TRBV5-5 and TRBJ1-1; D ambiguous. The germline V gene has CDR1 SGHKS and CDR2 YYEKEE (reference sequence). The CDR3 extends over 16 amino acids. Trimming stripped 3 bases from V and 1 base from J, with 16 bases between. The CDR3 sequence is CASSSPGPTGNTEAFF. The CDR3 DNA is TGTGCCAGCAGCTCGCCCGGGCCCACCGGGAACACTGAAGCTTTCTTT.

This clone was picked up one time. The chain combines TRBV4-3 with TRBJ1-3; D gene uncertain. Trimming shortened V by 3 bases and J by 0 bases, and 12 bases separated the two germline ends. Germline assignment: CDR1 LGHNA and CDR2 YSLEER. The CDR3 has 16 residues. CDR3 nucleotides: TGCGCCAGCAGCCACCCGCCCGGAGCCTCTGGAAACACCATATATTTT. Amino acid sequence: CASSHPPGASGNTIYF.

The chain carries TRBV30 and TRBJ1-5, with a possible D match to TRBD1 (5 bases). V was pared by 2 bases and J by 3 bases, with 8 bases between. The CDR3 runs to 13 residues. Germline lookup yields CDR1 GTSNPN and CDR2 SVGIG (reference sequence). CDR3 bases: TGTGCCTGGAGTTCAGGGAACAATCAGCCCCAGCATTTT. This translates into CAWSSGNNQPQHF.

The chain employs TRBV7-9 and TRBJ1-1, with D uncertain. Trimming removed 2 bases from V and 0 bases from J, with 7 bases in between. Germline V gene data show CDR1 as SEHNR and CDR2 as FQNEAQ (reference sequence). CDR3 length: 14 amino acids. The DNA of the CDR3 is TGTGCCAGCAGCTTAAGCAATCTGAACACTGAAGCTTTCTTT. Translation: CASSLSNLNTEAFF.

Details on this clone: This same CDR3 is encoded by further DNA sequences in the sample. This chain links TRBV7-9 with TRBJ2-7, with a tentative D call TRBD2 (5 bases). The germline V gene has CDR1 SEHNR and CDR2 FQNEAQ (reference sequence). V lost 4 bases to trimming and J lost 3 bases, with 10 bases between them. The CDR3 has 13 residues. Here the CDR3 reads CASSSSGGYEQYF. For the CDR3, the DNA is TGTGCCAGCAGCTCATCAGGAGGCTACGAGCAGTACTTC.

The chain employs TRBV5-4 and TRBJ2-2; maybe TRBD1 (5 bases). Trimming cost V 1 base and J 1 base, with 5 bases left between them. This CDR3 spans 14 amino acids. The germline CDR1 and CDR2 sequences are SGHNT and YYREEE (reference sequence). The CDR3 bases are TGTGCCAGCAGCTTGCAGGGGAACACCGGGGAGCTGTTTTTT. It yields the protein CASSLQGNTGELFF.

This chain links TRBV19 with TRBJ1-5; D gene uncertain. Germline V gene data show CDR1 as LNHDA and CDR2 as SQIVND (reference sequence). This CDR3 spans 14 amino acids. V lost 7 bases and J 4 bases, leaving 14 bases between the germline ends. As DNA, the CDR3 is TGTGCCAGTACCCCCCCCCAGCCGAATCAGCCCCAGCATTTT. Translating it yields CASTPPQPNQPQHF.

This chain joins TRBV6-6 and TRBJ2-7; D gene uncertain. CDR1 MNHNY and CDR2 SVGAGI come from the germline V gene (reference sequence). This CDR3 has 15 residues. The V and J ends lost 4 bases and 0 bases respectively, with 13 bases between them. The CDR3, as DNA: TGTGCCAGCAGTTCCCCGACTCTGAGCTCCTACGAGCAGTACTTC. Amino acids: CASSSPTLSSYEQYF.

V usage is TRBV11-2 and J usage is TRBJ2-7; possibly TRBD1 for D (6 bases). Germline V gives CDR1 SGHAT, CDR2 FQNNGV. The CDR3 runs 15 residues. Trimming removed 6 bases from V and 4 bases from J, with 19 bases in between. In DNA, the CDR3 is TGTGCCAGCAGTGCCCCACAGGGTTCAGGGTACGAGCAGTACTTC. Translating gives CASSAPQGSGYEQYF. Filled out from reference TRBV11-2 and TRBJ2-7, the complete variable domain reads EAGVAQSPRYKIIEKRQSVAFWCNPISGHATLYWYQQILGQGPKLLIQFQNNGVVDDSQLPKDRFSAERLKGVDSTLKIQPAKLEDSAVYLCASSAPQGSGYEQYFGPGTRLTVT.

The genes are TRBV30 and TRBJ2-5; D is ambiguous. Germline CDR1 reads GTSNPN; CDR2 reads SVGIG (reference sequence). The V end was cut by 1 base, the J end by 5 bases, with 11 bases between. The CDR3 extends over 13 amino acids. The chain's CDR3 is CAWSANNPETQYF. The CDR3 DNA reads as TGTGCCTGGAGTGCCAACAATCCCGAGACCCAGTACTTC.

The rearrangement uses TRBV4-3 and TRBJ1-5; D might be TRBD1 (5 bases). V lost 4 bases and J lost 11, with 12 bases in between. The CDR3 is 12 residues long. Germline CDR1 reads LGHNA; CDR2 reads YSLEER. CDR3 nucleotide sequence: TGCGCCAGCAGCCCACGGGGCCCAGCCCAGCATTTT. As protein: CASSPRGPAQHF.